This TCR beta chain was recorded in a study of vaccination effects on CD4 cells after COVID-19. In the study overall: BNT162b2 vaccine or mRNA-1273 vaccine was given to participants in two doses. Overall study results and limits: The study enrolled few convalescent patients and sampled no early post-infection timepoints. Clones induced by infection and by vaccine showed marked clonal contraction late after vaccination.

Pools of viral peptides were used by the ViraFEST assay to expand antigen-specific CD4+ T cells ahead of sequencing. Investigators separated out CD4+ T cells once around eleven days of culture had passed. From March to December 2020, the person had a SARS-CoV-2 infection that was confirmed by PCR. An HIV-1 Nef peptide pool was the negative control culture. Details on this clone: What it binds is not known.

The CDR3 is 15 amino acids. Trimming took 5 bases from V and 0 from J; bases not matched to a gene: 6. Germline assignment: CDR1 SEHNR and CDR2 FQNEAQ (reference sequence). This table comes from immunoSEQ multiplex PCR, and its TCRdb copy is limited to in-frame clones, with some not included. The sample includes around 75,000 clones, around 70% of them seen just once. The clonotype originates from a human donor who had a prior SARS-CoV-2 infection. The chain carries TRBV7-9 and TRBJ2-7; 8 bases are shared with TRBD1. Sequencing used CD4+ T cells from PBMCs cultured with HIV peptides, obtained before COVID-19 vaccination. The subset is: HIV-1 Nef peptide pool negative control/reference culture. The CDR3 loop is CASSPTGASSYEQYF. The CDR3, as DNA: TGTGCCAGCAGCCCGACAGGGGCTTCCTCCTACGAGCAGTACTTC. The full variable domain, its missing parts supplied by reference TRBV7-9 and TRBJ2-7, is DTGVSQNPRHKITKRGQNVTFRCDPISEHNRLYWYRQTLGQGPEFLTYFQNEAQLEKSRLLSDRFSAERPKGSFSTLEIQRTEQGDSAMYLCASSPTGASSYEQYFGPGTRLTVT.